These 24 T cell receptor beta chains share one sample of origin, sequenced in a study of blood T cell repertoires in COVID-19. Data came from immunoSEQ multiplex PCR; TCRdb stores just in-frame clones and leaves some out. The data show 150,000 to 200,000 clones, around nine tenths seen once. The sequencing sample was made of peripheral blood. Receptors were obtained from a human donor in a cohort sampled during active COVID-19.

DNA for the CDR3: TGTGCCTGGAGTACGGGGGACAGGGAGGGCACTGAAGCTTTCTTT. Protein sequence: CAWSTGDREGTEAFF. The chain carries TRBV30 and TRBJ1-1, with 9 positions matching TRBD1. The ends lost 2 bases at V and 4 bases at J; junction bases unmatched: 8. Germline loops: CDR1 GTSNPN, CDR2 SVGIG (reference sequence). CDR3 length: 15 residues.

V gene TRBV3-1 (or the pseudogene TRBV3-2) combines with J gene TRBJ2-7; 9 bases align to TRBD1. The CDR3 is made up of 16 amino acids. Looked up from germline, CDR1 is LGHDT and CDR2 is YNNKEL (reference sequence). J was trimmed by 5 bases and V by 3 bases; bases with no gene match: 11. CDR3 sequence: CASSHLRGQGVHEQYF. CDR3 bases: TGTGCCAGCAGCCACTTGAGGGGACAGGGTGTTCACGAGCAGTACTTC.

The rearrangement uses TRBV28 and TRBJ2-3, with 8 nucleotides matching TRBD1. V was pared by 6 bases and J by 4 bases, with 6 bases of the junction left unmatched. The germline gives CDR1 MDHEN, CDR2 SYDVKM. This CDR3 is 14 amino acids long. CDR3: CASSRQGNADTQYF. DNA for the CDR3: TGTGCCAGCAGCCGACAGGGGAACGCAGATACGCAGTATTTT.

V usage is TRBV12-5 and J usage is TRBJ1-1; 10 bases match TRBD1. With 0 bases clipped from V and 0 bases from J, the junction kept 7 bases outside the gene matches. The CDR3 spans 18 residues. In germline, CDR1 is LGHNT, CDR2 FRNRAP. The CDR3 DNA is TGTGCTAGTGGTTTGGTAGTCGGACAGGGGGGAATGAACACTGAAGCTTTCTTT. Translating gives CASGLVVGQGGMNTEAFF.

V gene TRBV5-1 combines with J gene TRBJ2-1; 11 bases match TRBD2. Unmatched junction bases numbered 3, after V lost 2 bases and J lost 5 bases. Germline assignment: CDR1 SGHRS and CDR2 YFSETQ. The CDR3 sequence is 15 residues long. In DNA form, the CDR3 reads TGCGCCAGCAGCTTTAGCGGGAGGGATGACAATGAGCAGTTCTTC. Its translation is CASSFSGRDDNEQFF.

This chain connects TRBV6-5 to TRBJ1-6; D unresolved. The V end was cut by 7 bases, the J end by 10 bases, with 17 bases between. The CDR3 totals 14 residues. Germline V gene sequence: CDR1 MNHEY, CDR2 SVGAGI. The CDR3 DNA is TGTGCCAGCACTACTCAGAGGATGTACTCACCCCTCCACTTT. Translation gives CASTTQRMYSPLHF.

This rearrangement joins TRBV12-5 to TRBJ2-7, with TRBD1 matching over 10 bases. V trimming: 6 bases; J trimming: 4 bases; junction bases outside the gene matches: 9. Germline V gene sequence: CDR1 LGHNT, CDR2 FRNRAP. This CDR3 spans 15 amino acids. In DNA form, the CDR3 reads TGTGCTAGTGGACAAAGCCGGGACAGGGGTTACGAGCAGTACTTC. This sequence encodes CASGQSRDRGYEQYF.

The chain combines TRBV19 with TRBJ2-7; D may be TRBD2 (5 bases). Germline CDR1 and CDR2: LNHDA and SQIVND (reference sequence). CDR3 size: 15 residues. With 4 bases removed from V and 3 bases from J, the gap between germline ends came to 16 bases. This CDR3 reads CASSKAGMHNYEQYF. CDR3 sequence (DNA): TGTGCCAGTAGTAAGGCGGGCATGCACAACTACGAGCAGTACTTC.

This clone was detected once. The genes are TRBV6-5 and TRBJ2-7, with 7 bases lining up with TRBD2. Trimming cost V 6 bases and J 4 bases; bases outside gene matches: 9. The CDR3 is made up of 14 amino acids. Germline CDR1 reads MNHEY; CDR2 reads SVGAGI. CDR3 loop: CASSPGGNRYEQYF. The CDR3, as DNA: TGTGCCAGCAGCCCCGGGGGGAACAGGTACGAGCAGTACTTC.

The V and J genes are TRBV6-5 and TRBJ2-7; 10 nucleotides line up with TRBD1. The CDR3 extends over 15 amino acids. Trimming took 8 bases from V and 2 from J; bases not matched to a gene: 9. Germline CDR1 reads MNHEY; CDR2 reads SVGAGI. CDR3 in DNA: TGTGCCAGCCGGGGACCGGGACAGGGGACCTACGAGCAGTACTTC. Its protein is CASRGPGQGTYEQYF.

The chain couples TRBV3-1 (or the pseudogene TRBV3-2) to TRBJ2-3; 8 bases line up with TRBD2. This CDR3 region has 16 residues. Germline trimming cut 2 bases from V and 5 bases from J; bases unmatched to any gene: 9. The germline V gene encodes CDR1 LGHDT and CDR2 YNNKEL (reference sequence). As DNA, the CDR3 is TGTGCCAGCAGCCAACCCAGCGGGAGCGGATTAGATACGCAGTATTTT. It is translated as CASSQPSGSGLDTQYF.

J is TRBJ2-3 and V is TRBV29-1, with 13 bases identical to TRBD2. This CDR3 has 16 residues. Looked up from germline, CDR1 is SQVTM and CDR2 is ANQGSEA. The V gene end was trimmed by 7 bases and the J gene end by 0 bases; junction bases not matched to a gene: 7. The CDR3 loop is CSADGLAGASTDTQYF. The CDR3 DNA follows: TGCAGCGCCGACGGACTAGCGGGAGCTAGCACAGATACGCAGTATTTT.

V and J are TRBV4-3 and TRBJ2-7, with 13 positions matching TRBD2. From germline, CDR1 is LGHNA and CDR2 YSLEER. CDR3 size: 16 residues. V was pared by 1 base and J by 5 bases, with 5 bases of the junction left unmatched. DNA of the CDR3: TGCGCCAGCAGCCAAGTCGGACTAGCGGGAGTAAACGAGCAGTACTTC. Its protein product is CASSQVGLAGVNEQYF.

This clone was found once. CDR3 DNA: TGTGCCAGCAGCTCCCTCCTTGTTTGGACCCAGTACTTC. It specifies CASSSLLVWTQYF. The V and J genes are TRBV5-6 and TRBJ2-5; no clear D gene. The ends were cut back, 3 bases at V and 7 bases at J, with 13 bases in the middle. The CDR3 contains 13 residues. Germline loops: CDR1 SGHDT, CDR2 YYEEEE.

The J gene is TRBJ2-7, the V gene TRBV5-1; possibly TRBD1 for D (7 bases). Between the trimmed V and J ends, which lost 0 bases and 4 bases, there was a span of 11 bases. The CDR3 is made up of 14 amino acids. CDR1 is SGHRS, CDR2 YFSETQ, per germline. CDR3 region: CASSLETGTYEQYF. The CDR3 DNA reads TGCGCCAGCAGCTTGGAGACAGGGACTTACGAGCAGTACTTC. Full variable domain (remainder filled in from reference TRBV5-1 and TRBJ2-7): KAGVTQTPRYLIKTRGQQVTLSCSPISGHRSVSWYQQTPGQGLQFLFEYFSETQRNKGNFPGRFSGRQFSNSRSEMNVSTLELGDSALYLCASSLETGTYEQYFGPGTRLTVT.

The chain couples TRBV10-1 to TRBJ1-4, with 7 bases identical to TRBD1. Trimming took 9 bases from V and 2 from J; bases not matched to a gene: 3. CDR1 and CDR2 (germline): WNHNN, SYGVQD (reference sequence). CDR3 size: 13 residues. The CDR3 nucleotides are TGCGCCAGACGGACAGGTACTAATGAAAAACTGTTTTTT. Its protein is CARRTGTNEKLFF.

In this sample, this clone turned up a few times. The V call is TRBV7-9, the J call TRBJ2-3; 10 bases align to TRBD1. The CDR3 contains 17 residues. Unmatched junction bases numbered 10, after V lost 5 bases and J lost 2 bases. Germline CDR1 SEHNR, CDR2 FQNEAQ (reference sequence). In DNA, the CDR3 is TGTGCCAGCAGCCCCGGGGACAGGGGTTTCTTCACAGATACGCAGTATTTT. Translation: CASSPGDRGFFTDTQYF.

The chain's CDR3 is CASSFASGGAPSYNEQFF. The CDR3 nucleotides are TGTGCCAGCAGCTTTGCGAGCGGGGGGGCCCCCTCCTACAATGAGCAGTTCTTC. The genes are TRBV7-2 and TRBJ2-1; 10 positions agree with TRBD2. CDR1 SGHTA and CDR2 FQGNSA come from the germline V gene. V lost 3 bases to trimming and J lost 0 bases; unmatched junction nucleotides: 8. The CDR3 length is 18 residues.

The chain is built from TRBV6-2 or TRBV6-3 and TRBJ1-1, with D perhaps TRBD1 (5 bases). There are 14 residues in the CDR3. Trimming took 3 bases from V and 6 from J, leaving 14 bases between them. CDR1 is MNHEY and CDR2 is SVGEGT in the germline V gene. The DNA for the CDR3 is TGTGCCAGCAGTTATAACCCCCGGGGGTCTGAAGCTTTCTTT. Amino acid sequence: CASSYNPRGSEAFF.

The chain has TRBV19 and TRBJ1-1; D not resolved. Germline assignment: CDR1 LNHDA and CDR2 SQIVND (reference sequence). Trimming shortened V by 7 bases and J by 1 base, and 10 bases separated the two germline ends. This CDR3 is built from 13 residues. CDR3 nucleotides: TGTGCCAGTATTAAGGGAGAGAACACTGAAGCTTTCTTT. This translates into CASIKGENTEAFF.

The chain couples TRBV27 to TRBJ1-1, with 8 bases that match TRBD1. This CDR3 has 14 residues. J gave up 1 base and V 6 bases, and 4 bases lay outside the gene matches. Germline V gene data show CDR1 as MNHEY and CDR2 as SMNVEV (reference sequence). The CDR3 loop is CASRGTGTNTEAFF. In DNA, the CDR3 is TGTGCCAGCAGGGGGACAGGTACGAACACTGAAGCTTTCTTT.

This rearrangement joins TRBV3-1 (or the pseudogene TRBV3-2) to TRBJ2-7; TRBD2 agrees at 10 bases. The germline V gene encodes CDR1 LGHDT and CDR2 YNNKEL (reference sequence). J was trimmed by 6 bases and V by 0 bases; bases with no gene match: 5. This CDR3 contains 15 residues. CDR3 region: CASSQDSGRSSEQYF. Here the CDR3 DNA reads TGTGCCAGCAGCCAAGATAGCGGGAGGTCATCCGAGCAGTACTTC.

The rearrangement links TRBV28 to TRBJ1-1, with D tentatively TRBD1 (5 bases). CDR3 length equals 14 residues. V was shortened by 3 bases and J by 1 base, with 9 bases between the two germline ends. The germline V gene has CDR1 MDHEN and CDR2 SYDVKM. CDR3 region: CASSLSQANTEAFF. Here the CDR3 DNA reads TGTGCCAGCAGTTTGTCACAGGCGAACACTGAAGCTTTCTTT.

This clone was seen a single time. CDR3 amino acids: CAWSVGLRTTGELFF. The CDR3 DNA follows: TGTGCCTGGAGTGTGGGCCTGCGTACCACCGGGGAGCTGTTTTTT. This chain joins TRBV30 and TRBJ2-2; D is unresolved. V lost 0 bases and J 4 bases, leaving 12 bases between the germline ends. Germline lookup yields CDR1 GTSNPN and CDR2 SVGIG (reference sequence). The CDR3 has 15 amino acids.